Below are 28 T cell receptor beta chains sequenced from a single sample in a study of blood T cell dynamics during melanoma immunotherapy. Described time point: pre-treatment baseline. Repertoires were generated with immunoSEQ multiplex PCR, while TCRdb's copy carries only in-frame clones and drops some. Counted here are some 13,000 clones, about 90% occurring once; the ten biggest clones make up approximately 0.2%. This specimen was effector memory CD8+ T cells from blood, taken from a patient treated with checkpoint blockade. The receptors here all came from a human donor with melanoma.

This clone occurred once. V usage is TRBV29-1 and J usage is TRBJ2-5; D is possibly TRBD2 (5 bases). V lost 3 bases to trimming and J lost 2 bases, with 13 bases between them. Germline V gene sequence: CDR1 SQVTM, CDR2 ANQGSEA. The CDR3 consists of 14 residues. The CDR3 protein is CSVEGVVQQETQYF. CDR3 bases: TGCAGCGTTGAGGGAGTCGTCCAACAAGAGACCCAGTACTTC.

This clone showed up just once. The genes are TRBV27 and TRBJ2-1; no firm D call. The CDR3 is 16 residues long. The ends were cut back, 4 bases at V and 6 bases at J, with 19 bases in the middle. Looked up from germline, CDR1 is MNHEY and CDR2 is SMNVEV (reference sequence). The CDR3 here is CASSSLRVKGVNEQFF. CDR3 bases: TGTGCCAGCAGTTCCCTGAGAGTCAAGGGCGTCAATGAGCAGTTCTTC.

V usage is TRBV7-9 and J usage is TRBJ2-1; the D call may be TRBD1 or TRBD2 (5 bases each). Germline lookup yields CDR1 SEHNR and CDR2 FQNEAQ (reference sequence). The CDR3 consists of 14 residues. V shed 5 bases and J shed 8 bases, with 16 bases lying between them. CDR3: CASSLLEGLDEQFF. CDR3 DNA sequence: TGTGCCAGCAGCCTATTAGAGGGGCTCGATGAGCAGTTCTTC. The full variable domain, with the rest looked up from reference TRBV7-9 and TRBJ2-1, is DTGVSQNPRHKITKRGQNVTFRCDPISEHNRLYWYRQTLGQGPEFLTYFQNEAQLEKSRLLSDRFSAERPKGSFSTLEIQRTEQGDSAMYLCASSLLEGLDEQFFGPGTRLTVL.

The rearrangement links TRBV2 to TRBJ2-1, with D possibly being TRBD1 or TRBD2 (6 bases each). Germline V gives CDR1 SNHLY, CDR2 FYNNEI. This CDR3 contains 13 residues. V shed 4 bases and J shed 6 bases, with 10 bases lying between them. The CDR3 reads CASSAGAGNEQFF. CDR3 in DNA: TGTGCCAGCAGTGCGGGGGCCGGCAATGAGCAGTTCTTC.

The DNA for the CDR3 is TGTGCCAGCAGTCCGGTGGGCTCCTACAATGAGCAGTTCTTC. The encoded protein is CASSPVGSYNEQFF. The genes are TRBV6-5 and TRBJ2-1; the D is unclear. The CDR3 has 14 residues. V was cut by 5 bases and J by 0 bases, with 8 bases left in between. Germline-derived CDR1 and CDR2 are MNHEY and SVGAGI.

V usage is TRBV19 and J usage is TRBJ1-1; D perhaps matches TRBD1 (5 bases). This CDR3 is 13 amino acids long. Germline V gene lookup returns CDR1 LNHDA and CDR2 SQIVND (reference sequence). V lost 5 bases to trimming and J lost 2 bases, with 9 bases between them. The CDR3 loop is CASSYRSNTEAFF. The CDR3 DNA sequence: TGTGCCAGTAGTTACAGGTCCAACACTGAAGCTTTCTTT.

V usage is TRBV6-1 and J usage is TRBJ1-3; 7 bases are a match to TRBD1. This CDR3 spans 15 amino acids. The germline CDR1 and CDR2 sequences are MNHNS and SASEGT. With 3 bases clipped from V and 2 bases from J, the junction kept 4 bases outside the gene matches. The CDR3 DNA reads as TGTGCCAGCAGTGAGTTCCAGGGGGCTGGAAACACCATATATTTT. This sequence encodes CASSEFQGAGNTIYF.

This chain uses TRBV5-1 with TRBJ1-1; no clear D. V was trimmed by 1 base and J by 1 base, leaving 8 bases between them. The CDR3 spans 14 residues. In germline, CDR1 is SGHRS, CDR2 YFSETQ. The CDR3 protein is CASSLNAGNTEAFF. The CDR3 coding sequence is TGCGCCAGCAGCTTGAATGCTGGGAACACTGAAGCTTTCTTT.

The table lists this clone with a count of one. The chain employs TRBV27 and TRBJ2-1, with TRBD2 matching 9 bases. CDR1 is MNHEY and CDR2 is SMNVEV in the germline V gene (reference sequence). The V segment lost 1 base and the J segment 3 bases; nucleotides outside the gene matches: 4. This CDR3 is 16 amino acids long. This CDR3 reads CASSLFAGGLYNEQFF. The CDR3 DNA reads TGTGCCAGCAGTTTATTTGCGGGAGGGCTCTACAATGAGCAGTTCTTC.

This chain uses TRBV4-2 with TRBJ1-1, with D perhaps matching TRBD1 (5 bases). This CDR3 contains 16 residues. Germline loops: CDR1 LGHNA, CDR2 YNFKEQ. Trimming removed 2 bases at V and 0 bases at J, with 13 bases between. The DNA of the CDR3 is TGTGCCAGCAGCCAAAATGGAGGGGTTATGAACACTGAAGCTTTCTTT. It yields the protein CASSQNGGVMNTEAFF.

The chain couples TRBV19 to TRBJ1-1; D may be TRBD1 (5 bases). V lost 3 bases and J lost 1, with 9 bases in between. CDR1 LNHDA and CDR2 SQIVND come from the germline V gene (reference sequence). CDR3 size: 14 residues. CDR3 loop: CASSIGGSNTEAFF. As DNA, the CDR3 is TGTGCCAGTAGTATTGGGGGGTCGAACACTGAAGCTTTCTTT.

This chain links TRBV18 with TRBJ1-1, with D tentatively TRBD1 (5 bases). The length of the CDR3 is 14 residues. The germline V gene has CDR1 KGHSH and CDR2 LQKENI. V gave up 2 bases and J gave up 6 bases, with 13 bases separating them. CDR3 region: CASSPTAGGAEAFF. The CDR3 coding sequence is TGTGCCAGCTCACCAACTGCGGGGGGTGCTGAAGCTTTCTTT. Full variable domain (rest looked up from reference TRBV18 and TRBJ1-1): NAGVMQNPRHLVRRRGQEARLRCSPMKGHSHVYWYRQLPEEGLKFMVYLQKENIIDESGMPKERFSAEFPKEGPSILRIQQVVRGDSAAYFCASSPTAGGAEAFFGQGTRLTVV.

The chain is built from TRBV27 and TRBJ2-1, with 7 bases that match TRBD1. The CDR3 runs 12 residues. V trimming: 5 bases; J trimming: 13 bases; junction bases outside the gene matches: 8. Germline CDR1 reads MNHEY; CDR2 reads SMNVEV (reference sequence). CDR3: CASSHRDREQFF. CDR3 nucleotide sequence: TGTGCCAGCAGTCATCGGGACAGAGAACAGTTCTTC.

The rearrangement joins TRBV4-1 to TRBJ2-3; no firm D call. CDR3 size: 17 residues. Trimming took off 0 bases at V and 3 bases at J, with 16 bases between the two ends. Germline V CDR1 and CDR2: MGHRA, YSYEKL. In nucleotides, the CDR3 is TGCGCCAGCAGCCAAGACCCGGCCAGAGGAAGAACAGATACGCAGTATTTT. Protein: CASSQDPARGRTDTQYF.

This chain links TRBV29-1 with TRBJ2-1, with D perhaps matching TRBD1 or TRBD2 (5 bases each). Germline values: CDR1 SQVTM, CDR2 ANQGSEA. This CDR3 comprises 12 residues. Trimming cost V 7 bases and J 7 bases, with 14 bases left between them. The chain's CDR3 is CSAPVRGNEQFF. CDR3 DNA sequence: TGCAGCGCCCCAGTGAGGGGTAATGAGCAGTTCTTC.

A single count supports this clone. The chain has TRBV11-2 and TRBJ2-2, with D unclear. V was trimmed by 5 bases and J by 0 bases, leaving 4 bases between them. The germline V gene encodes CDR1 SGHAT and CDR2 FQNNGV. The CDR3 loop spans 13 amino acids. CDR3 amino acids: CASSDSNTGELFF. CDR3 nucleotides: TGTGCCAGCAGCGATTCGAACACCGGGGAGCTGTTTTTT. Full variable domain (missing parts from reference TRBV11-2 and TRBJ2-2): EAGVAQSPRYKIIEKRQSVAFWCNPISGHATLYWYQQILGQGPKLLIQFQNNGVVDDSQLPKDRFSAERLKGVDSTLKIQPAKLEDSAVYLCASSDSNTGELFFGEGSRLTVL.

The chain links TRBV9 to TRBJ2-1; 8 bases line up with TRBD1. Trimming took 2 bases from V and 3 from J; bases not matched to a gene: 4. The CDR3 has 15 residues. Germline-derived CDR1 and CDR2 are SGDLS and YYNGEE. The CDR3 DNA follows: TGTGCCAGCAGCGTTGGGACAGGAGGCTACAATGAGCAGTTCTTC. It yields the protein CASSVGTGGYNEQFF.

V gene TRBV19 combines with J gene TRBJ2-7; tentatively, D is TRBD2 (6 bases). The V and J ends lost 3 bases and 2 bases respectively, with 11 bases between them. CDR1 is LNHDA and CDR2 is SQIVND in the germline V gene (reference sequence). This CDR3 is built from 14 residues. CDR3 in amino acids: CASSIGTLAYEQYF. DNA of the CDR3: TGTGCCAGTAGTATTGGGACTCTGGCCTACGAGCAGTACTTC.

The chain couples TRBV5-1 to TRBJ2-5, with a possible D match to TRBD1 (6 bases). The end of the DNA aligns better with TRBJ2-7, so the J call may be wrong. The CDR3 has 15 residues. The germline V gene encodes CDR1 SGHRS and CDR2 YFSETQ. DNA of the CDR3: TGCGCCAGCAGTACCCGGGACACTACCTCCTACGAGCAGTACTTC. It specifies CASSTRDTTSYEQYF.

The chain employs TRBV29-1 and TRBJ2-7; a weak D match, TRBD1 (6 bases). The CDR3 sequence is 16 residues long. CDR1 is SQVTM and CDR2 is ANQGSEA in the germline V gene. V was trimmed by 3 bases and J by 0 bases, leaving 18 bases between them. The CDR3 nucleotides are TGCAGCGTTGACTTCTTCAACGCCAGGGGCTCCTACGAGCAGTACTTC. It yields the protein CSVDFFNARGSYEQYF.

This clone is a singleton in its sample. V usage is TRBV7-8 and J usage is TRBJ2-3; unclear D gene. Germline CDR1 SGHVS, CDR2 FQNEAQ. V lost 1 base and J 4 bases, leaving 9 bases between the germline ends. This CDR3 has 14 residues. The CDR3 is CASSLGSSPDTQYF. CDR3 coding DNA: TGTGCCAGCAGCTTAGGCTCTTCCCCAGATACGCAGTATTTT.

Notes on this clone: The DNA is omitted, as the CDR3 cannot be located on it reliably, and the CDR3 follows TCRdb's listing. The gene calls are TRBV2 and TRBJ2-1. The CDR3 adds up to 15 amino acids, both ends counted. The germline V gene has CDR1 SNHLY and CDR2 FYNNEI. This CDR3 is CASILDFRTLNEQFF.

The CDR3 DNA reads TGTGCCAGCAGCTGGGCGGCGGATTCCTACGAGCAGTACTTC. Its protein product is CASSWAADSYEQYF. V gene TRBV7-2 combines with J gene TRBJ2-7; D is unclear. Trimming removed 4 bases at V and 1 base at J, with 11 bases between. The length of the CDR3 is 14 residues. Germline CDR1 SGHTA, CDR2 FQGNSA.

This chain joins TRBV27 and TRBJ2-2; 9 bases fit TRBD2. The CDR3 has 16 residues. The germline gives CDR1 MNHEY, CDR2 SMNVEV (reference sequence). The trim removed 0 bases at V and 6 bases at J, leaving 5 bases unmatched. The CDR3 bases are TGTGCCAGCAGTTTATCTAGCGGGAGTATTGCCGGGGAGCTGTTTTTT. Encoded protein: CASSLSSGSIAGELFF.

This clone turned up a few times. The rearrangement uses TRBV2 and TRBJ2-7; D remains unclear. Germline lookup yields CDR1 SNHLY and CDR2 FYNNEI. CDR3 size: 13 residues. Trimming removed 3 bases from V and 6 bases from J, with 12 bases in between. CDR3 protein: CASSDGRSLEQYF. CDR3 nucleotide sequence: TGTGCCAGCAGTGACGGACGGAGCCTCGAGCAGTACTTC.

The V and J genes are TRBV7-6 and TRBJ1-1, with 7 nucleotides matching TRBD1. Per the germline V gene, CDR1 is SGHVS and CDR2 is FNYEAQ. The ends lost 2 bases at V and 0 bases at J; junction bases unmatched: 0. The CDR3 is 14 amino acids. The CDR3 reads CASSLQGVNTEAFF. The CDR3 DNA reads TGTGCCAGCAGCTTACAGGGGGTGAACACTGAAGCTTTCTTT.

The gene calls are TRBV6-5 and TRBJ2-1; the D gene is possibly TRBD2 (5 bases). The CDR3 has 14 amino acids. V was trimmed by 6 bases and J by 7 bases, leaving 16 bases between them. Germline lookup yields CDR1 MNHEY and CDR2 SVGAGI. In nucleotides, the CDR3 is TGTGCCAGCAGACCCCCGGAGGTCTGGAATGAGCAGTTCTTC. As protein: CASRPPEVWNEQFF.

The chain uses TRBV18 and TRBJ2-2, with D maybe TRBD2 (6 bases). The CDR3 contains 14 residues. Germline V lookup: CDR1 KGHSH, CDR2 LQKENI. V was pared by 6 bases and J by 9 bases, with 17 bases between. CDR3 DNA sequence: TGTGCCAGCTCTCGTTCGGAGGGAGGTCGGGAGCTGTTTTTT. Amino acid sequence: CASSRSEGGRELFF.